This T cell receptor (beta chain) was captured in a study of T cell responses to AZD1222 COVID-19 vaccine. V lost 4 bases to trimming and J lost 2 bases; unmatched junction nucleotides: 8. The CDR3 contains 16 residues. Per germline, CDR1 SGHNT and CDR2 YENEEA. Assay: immunoSEQ multiplex PCR; the TCRdb copy retains only in-frame clones and omits some. The table includes roughly 60,000 clones, roughly 82% detected once. The source is an adult in good health. This specimen consisted of peripheral blood, obtained on day 0 of AZD1222 vaccination. The chain employs TRBV11-3 and TRBJ2-3, with TRBD1 matching 8 bases. This CDR3 reads CASSSHRDRLTDTQYF. The CDR3, as DNA: TGTGCCAGCAGCTCTCACCGGGACAGGCTCACAGATACGCAGTATTTT.